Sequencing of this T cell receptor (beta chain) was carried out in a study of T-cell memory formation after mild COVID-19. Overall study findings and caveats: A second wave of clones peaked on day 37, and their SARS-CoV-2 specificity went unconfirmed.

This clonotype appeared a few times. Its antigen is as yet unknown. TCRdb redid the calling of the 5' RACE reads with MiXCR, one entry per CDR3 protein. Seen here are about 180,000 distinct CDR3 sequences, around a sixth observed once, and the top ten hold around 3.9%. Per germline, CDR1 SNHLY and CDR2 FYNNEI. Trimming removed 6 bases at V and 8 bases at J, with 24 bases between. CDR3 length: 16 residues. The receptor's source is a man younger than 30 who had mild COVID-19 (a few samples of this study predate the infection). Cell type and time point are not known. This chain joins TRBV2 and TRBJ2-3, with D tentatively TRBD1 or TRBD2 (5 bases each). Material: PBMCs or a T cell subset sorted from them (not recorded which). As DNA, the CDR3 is TGTGCCAGCAGCGGCTCCGGACCCATTTTGAGGGGTACGCAGTATTTT. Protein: CASSGSGPILRGTQYF. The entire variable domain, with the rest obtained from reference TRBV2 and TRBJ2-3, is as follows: EPEVTQTPSHQVTQMGQEVILRCVPISNHLYFYWYRQILGQKVEFLVSFYNNEISEKSEIFDDQFSVERPDGSNFTLKIRSTKLEDSAMYFCASSGSGPILRGTQYFGPGTRLTVL.